This T cell receptor beta chain was identified during a study of blood T cells in healthy people across ages. Broader study findings: A conclusive naive versus antigen-experienced comparison was prevented by the unsorted PBMCs. In older individuals, TCR beta diversity per million T cells was lower, falling roughly linearly with age. Unknown donor CMV status possibly confounded expanded clonotype changes.

The sample holds one count of this clonotype. No antigen is known for it. The sample, about 9.2 milliliters of peripheral blood, was drawn from each donor. Through a sample-barcoded 5' primer and a J-beta primer mix, a second PCR was run for about 7 to 12 cycles. TCRdb reprocessed the 5' RACE reads with MiXCR, giving one entry per CDR3 protein. The sample has about 1.4 million distinct CDR3 sequences, 55% to 75% seen once. The CDR3 is made up of 14 amino acids. Germline V gene sequence: CDR1 SGHTA, CDR2 FQGNSA. Sequences were obtained from blood. The TCR sequence derives from a young man in good health. The V gene is TRBV7-2, the J gene TRBJ2-7; D is uncertain. The J call may be incorrect, as the DNA end agrees better with TRBJ2-5. CDR3 bases: TGTGCCAGCAGTCCCCCGAGTCGTGGGGTGACCCAGTACTTC. It specifies CASSPPSRGVTQYF.